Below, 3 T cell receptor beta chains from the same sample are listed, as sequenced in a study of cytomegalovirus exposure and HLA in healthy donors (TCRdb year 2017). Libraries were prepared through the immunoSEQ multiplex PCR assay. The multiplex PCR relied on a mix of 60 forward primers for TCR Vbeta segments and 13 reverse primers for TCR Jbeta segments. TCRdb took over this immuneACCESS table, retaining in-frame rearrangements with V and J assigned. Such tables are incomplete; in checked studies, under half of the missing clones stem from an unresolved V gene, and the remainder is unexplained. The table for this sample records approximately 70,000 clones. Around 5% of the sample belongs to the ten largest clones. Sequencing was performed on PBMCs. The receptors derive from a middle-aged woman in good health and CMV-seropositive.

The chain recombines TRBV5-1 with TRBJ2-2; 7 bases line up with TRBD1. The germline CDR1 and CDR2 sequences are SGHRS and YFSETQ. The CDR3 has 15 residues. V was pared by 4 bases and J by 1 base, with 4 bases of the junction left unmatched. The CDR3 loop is CASSMRTGNTGELFF. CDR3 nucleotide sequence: TGCGCCAGCAGCATGCGGACAGGGAACACCGGGGAGCTGTTTTTT.

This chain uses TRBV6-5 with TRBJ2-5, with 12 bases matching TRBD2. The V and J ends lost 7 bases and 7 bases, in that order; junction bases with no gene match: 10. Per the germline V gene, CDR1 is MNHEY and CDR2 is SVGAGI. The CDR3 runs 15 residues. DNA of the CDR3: TGTGCCAGCATCCAGACTAGCGGGGGTACCGGGACCCAGTACTTC. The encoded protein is CASIQTSGGTGTQYF.

The CDR3 DNA is TGTGCCAGCAGCCAAAGACAGGACACCGGGGAGCTGTTTTTT. Translated, it gives CASSQRQDTGELFF. This rearrangement joins TRBV4-2 to TRBJ2-2; D might be TRBD1 (6 bases). The CDR3 spans 14 residues. Trimming removed 2 bases from V and 3 bases from J, with 7 bases in between. CDR1 and CDR2 from the germline V gene are LGHNA and YNFKEQ.